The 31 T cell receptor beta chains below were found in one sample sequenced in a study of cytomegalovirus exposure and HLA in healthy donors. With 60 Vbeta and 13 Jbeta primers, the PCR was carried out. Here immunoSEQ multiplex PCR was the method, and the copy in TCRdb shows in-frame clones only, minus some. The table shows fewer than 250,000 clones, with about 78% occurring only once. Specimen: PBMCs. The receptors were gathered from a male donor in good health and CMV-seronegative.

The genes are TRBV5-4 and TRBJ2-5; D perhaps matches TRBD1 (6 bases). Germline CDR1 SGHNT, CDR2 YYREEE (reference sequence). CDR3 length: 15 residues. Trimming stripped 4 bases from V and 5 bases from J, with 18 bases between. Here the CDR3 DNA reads TGTGCCAGCAGCCTGATCGGCAGGGGCACGGAGACCCAGTACTTC. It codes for CASSLIGRGTETQYF.

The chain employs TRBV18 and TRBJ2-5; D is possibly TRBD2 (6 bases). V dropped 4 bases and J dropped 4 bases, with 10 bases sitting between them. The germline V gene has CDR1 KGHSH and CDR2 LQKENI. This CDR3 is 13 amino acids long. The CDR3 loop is CASSQEGRETQYF. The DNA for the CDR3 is TGTGCCAGCTCACAGGAGGGCCGAGAGACCCAGTACTTC.

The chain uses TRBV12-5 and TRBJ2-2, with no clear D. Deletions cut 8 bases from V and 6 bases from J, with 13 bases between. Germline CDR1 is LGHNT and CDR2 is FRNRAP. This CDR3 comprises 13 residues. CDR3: CASTQNVPGELFF. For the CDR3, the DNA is TGTGCTAGTACCCAGAACGTCCCCGGGGAGCTGTTTTTT.

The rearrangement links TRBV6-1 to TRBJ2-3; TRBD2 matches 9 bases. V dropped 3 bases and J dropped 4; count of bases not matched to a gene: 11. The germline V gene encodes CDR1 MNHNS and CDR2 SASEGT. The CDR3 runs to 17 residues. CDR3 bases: TGTGCCAGCAGTGATTTTTTGACTAGCGGCTTGGCAGATACGCAGTATTTT. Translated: CASSDFLTSGLADTQYF.

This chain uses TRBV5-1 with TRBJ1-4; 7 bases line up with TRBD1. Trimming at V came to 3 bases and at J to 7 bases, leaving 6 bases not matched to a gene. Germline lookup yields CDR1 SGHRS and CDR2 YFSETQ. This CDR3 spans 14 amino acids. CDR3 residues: CASSWSGQVEKLFF. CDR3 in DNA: TGCGCCAGCAGCTGGTCCGGACAGGTTGAAAAACTGTTTTTT. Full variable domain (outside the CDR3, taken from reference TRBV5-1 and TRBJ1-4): KAGVTQTPRYLIKTRGQQVTLSCSPISGHRSVSWYQQTPGQGLQFLFEYFSETQRNKGNFPGRFSGRQFSNSRSEMNVSTLELGDSALYLCASSWSGQVEKLFFGSGTQLSVL.

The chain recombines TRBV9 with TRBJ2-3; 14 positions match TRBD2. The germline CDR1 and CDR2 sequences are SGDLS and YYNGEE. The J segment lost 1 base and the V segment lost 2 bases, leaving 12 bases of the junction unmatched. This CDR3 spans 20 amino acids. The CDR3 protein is CASSVSTGTSGRGGTDTQYF. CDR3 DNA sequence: TGTGCCAGCAGCGTTTCAACCGGGACTAGCGGGAGAGGGGGCACAGATACGCAGTATTTT. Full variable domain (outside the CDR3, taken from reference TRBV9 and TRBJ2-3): DSGVTQTPKHLITATGQRVTLRCSPRSGDLSVYWYQQSLDQGLQFLIQYYNGEERAKGNILERFSAQQFPDLHSELNLSSLELGDSALYFCASSVSTGTSGRGGTDTQYFGPGTRLTVL.

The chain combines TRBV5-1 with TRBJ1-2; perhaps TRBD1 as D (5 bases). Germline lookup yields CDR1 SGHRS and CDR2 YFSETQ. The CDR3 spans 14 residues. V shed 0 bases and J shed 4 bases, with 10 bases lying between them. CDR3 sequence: CASSLEEGPYGYTF. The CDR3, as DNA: TGCGCCAGCAGCTTGGAGGAGGGACCCTATGGCTACACCTTC.

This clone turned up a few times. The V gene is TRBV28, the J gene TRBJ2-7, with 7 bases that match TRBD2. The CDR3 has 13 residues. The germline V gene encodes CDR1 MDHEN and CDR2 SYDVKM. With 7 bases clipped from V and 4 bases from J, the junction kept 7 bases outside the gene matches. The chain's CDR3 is CASIGGSPYEQYF. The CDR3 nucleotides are TGTGCCAGCATCGGCGGGAGCCCATACGAGCAGTACTTC.

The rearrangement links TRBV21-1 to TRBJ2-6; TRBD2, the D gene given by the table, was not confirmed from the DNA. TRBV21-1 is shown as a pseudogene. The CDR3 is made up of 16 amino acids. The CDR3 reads CASSRVGSSGANVLTF. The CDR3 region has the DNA TGTGCCAGCAGCAGGGTTGGGAGCTCTGGGGCCAACGTCCTGACTTTC.

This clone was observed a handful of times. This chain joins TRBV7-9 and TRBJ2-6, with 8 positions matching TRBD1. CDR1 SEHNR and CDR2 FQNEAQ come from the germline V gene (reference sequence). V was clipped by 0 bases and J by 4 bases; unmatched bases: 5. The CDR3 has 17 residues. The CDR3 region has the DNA TGTGCCAGCAGCTTAGCGCGCAGGGGGCTCGGGGCCAACGTCCTGACTTTC. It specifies CASSLARRGLGANVLTF.

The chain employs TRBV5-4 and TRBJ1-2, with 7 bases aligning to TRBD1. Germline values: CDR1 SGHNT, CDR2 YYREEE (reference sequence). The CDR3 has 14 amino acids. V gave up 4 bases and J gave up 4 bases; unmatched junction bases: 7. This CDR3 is CASSKDRTPYGYTF. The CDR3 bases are TGTGCCAGCAGCAAGGACAGGACCCCCTATGGCTACACCTTC.

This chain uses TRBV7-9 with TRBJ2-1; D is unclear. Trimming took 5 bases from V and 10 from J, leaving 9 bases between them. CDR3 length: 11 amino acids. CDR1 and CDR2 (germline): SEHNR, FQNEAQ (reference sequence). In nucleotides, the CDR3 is TGTGCCAGCAGCCCAGGTGAGGAGCAGTTCTTC. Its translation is CASSPGEEQFF. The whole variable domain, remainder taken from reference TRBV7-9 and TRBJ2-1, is DTGVSQNPRHKITKRGQNVTFRCDPISEHNRLYWYRQTLGQGPEFLTYFQNEAQLEKSRLLSDRFSAERPKGSFSTLEIQRTEQGDSAMYLCASSPGEEQFFGPGTRLTVL.

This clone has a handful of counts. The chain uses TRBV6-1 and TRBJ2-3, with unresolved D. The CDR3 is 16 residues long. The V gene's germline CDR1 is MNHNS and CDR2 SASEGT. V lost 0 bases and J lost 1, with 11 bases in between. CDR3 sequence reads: CASSEAPVTRTDTQYF. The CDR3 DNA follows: TGTGCCAGCAGTGAAGCGCCAGTGACTCGCACAGATACGCAGTATTTT.

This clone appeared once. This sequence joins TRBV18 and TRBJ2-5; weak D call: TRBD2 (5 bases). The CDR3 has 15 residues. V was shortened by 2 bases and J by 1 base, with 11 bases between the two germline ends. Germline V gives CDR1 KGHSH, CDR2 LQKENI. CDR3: CASSPLLATQETQYF. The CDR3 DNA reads TGTGCCAGCTCACCATTGCTAGCTACCCAAGAGACCCAGTACTTC. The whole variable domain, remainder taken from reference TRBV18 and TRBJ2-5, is NAGVMQNPRHLVRRRGQEARLRCSPMKGHSHVYWYRQLPEEGLKFMVYLQKENIIDESGMPKERFSAEFPKEGPSILRIQQVVRGDSAAYFCASSPLLATQETQYFGPGTRLLVL.

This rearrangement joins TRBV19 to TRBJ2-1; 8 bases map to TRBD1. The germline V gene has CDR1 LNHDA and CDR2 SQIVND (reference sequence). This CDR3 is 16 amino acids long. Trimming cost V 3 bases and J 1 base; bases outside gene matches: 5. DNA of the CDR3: TGTGCCAGTAGTATCTGGGGACAGGTATCCTACAATGAGCAGTTCTTC. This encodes CASSIWGQVSYNEQFF.

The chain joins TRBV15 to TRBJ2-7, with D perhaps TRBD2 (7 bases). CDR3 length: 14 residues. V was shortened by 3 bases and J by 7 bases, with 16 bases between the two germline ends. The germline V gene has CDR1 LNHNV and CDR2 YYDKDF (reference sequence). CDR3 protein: CATSRTAGAWEQYF. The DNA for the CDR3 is TGTGCCACCAGCAGGACCGCGGGGGCTTGGGAGCAGTACTTC.

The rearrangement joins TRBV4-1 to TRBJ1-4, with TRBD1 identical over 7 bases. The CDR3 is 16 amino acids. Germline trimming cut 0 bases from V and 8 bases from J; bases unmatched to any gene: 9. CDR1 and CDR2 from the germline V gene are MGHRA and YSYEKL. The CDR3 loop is CASSQDPDRVGEKLFF. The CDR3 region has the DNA TGCGCCAGCAGCCAAGATCCCGACAGGGTCGGCGAAAAACTGTTTTTT.

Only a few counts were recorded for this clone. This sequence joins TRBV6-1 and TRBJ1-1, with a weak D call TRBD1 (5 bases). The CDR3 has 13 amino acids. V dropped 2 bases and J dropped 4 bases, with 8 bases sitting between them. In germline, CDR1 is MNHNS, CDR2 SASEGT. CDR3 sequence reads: CASSESGGTEAFF. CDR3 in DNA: TGTGCCAGCAGTGAATCGGGGGGCACTGAAGCTTTCTTT.

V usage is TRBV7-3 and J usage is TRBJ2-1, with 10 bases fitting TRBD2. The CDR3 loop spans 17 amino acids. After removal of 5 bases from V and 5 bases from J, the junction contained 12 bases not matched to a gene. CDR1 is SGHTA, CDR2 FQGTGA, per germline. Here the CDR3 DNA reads TGTGCCAGCAGCAAAAACCCCGGGCTAGCGGGAGACAATGAGCAGTTCTTC. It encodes CASSKNPGLAGDNEQFF.

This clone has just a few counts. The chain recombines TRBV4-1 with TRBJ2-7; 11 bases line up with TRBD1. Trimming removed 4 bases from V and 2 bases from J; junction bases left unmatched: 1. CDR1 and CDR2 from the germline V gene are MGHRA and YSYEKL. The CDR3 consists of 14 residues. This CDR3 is CASSPGQGAYEQYF. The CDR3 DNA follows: TGCGCCAGCAGCCCGGGACAGGGGGCCTACGAGCAGTACTTC.

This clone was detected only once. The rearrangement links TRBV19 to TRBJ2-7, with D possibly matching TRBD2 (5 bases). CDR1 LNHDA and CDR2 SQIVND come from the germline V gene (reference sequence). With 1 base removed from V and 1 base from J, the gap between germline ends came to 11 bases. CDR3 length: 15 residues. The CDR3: CASSIVGGRSYEQYF. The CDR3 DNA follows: TGTGCCAGTAGTATAGTTGGTGGGAGATCCTACGAGCAGTACTTC.

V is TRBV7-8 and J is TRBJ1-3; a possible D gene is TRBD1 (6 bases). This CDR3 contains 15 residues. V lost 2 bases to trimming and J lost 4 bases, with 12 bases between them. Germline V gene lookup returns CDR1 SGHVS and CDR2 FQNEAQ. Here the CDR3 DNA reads TGTGCCAGCAGCTTACGCGGGGGGCCAGGAAACACCATATATTTT. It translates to CASSLRGGPGNTIYF.

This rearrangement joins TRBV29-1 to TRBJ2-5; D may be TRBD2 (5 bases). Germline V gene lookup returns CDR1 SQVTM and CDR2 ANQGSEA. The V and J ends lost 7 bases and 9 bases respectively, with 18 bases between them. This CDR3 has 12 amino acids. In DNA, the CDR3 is TGCAGCGGAGGACGGGGAAGAGATGCCCAGTACTTC. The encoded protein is CSGGRGRDAQYF.

The CDR3 region is CASSLGQGAARSTGELFF. The CDR3, as DNA: TGTGCCAGCAGCCTCGGACAGGGGGCGGCCCGGAGCACCGGGGAGCTGTTTTTT. The gene calls are TRBV9 and TRBJ2-2; 11 nucleotides line up with TRBD1. Germline CDR1 SGDLS, CDR2 YYNGEE. Losses at the gene ends were 4 bases for V and 4 bases for J; bases not matched to a gene: 12. The CDR3 contains 18 residues. Full variable domain (rest looked up from reference TRBV9 and TRBJ2-2): DSGVTQTPKHLITATGQRVTLRCSPRSGDLSVYWYQQSLDQGLQFLIQYYNGEERAKGNILERFSAQQFPDLHSELNLSSLELGDSALYFCASSLGQGAARSTGELFFGEGSRLTVL.

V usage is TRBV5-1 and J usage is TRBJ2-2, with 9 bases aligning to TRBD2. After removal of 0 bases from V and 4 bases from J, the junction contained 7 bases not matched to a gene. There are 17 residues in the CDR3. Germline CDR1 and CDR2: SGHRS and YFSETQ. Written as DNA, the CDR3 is TGCGCCAGCAGCTTGGGCGTTAGCGGGAGTTTCACCGGGGAGCTGTTTTTT. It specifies CASSLGVSGSFTGELFF. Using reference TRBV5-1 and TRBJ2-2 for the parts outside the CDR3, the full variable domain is KAGVTQTPRYLIKTRGQQVTLSCSPISGHRSVSWYQQTPGQGLQFLFEYFSETQRNKGNFPGRFSGRQFSNSRSEMNVSTLELGDSALYLCASSLGVSGSFTGELFFGEGSRLTVL.

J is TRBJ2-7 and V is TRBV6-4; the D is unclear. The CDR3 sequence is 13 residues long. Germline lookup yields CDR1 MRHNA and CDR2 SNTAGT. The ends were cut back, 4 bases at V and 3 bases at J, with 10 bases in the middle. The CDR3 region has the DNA TGTGCCAGCAGTGCGGAGATAGGCTACGAGCAGTACTTC. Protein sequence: CASSAEIGYEQYF.

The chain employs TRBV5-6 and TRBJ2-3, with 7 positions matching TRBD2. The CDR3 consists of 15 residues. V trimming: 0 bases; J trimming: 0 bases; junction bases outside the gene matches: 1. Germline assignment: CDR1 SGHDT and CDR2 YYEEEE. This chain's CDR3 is CASSLGRGSTDTQYF. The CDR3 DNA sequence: TGTGCCAGCAGCTTGGGGCGGGGGAGCACAGATACGCAGTATTTT.

The CDR3 spells CASSGRVTEAFF. The CDR3 DNA reads as TGTGCCAGCAGCGGGAGAGTCACTGAAGCTTTCTTT. The chain employs TRBV28 and TRBJ1-1; no reliable D call. Trimming shortened V by 6 bases and J by 4 bases, and 9 bases separated the two germline ends. The CDR3 is made up of 12 amino acids. CDR1 and CDR2 from the germline V gene are MDHEN and SYDVKM.

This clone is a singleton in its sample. The CDR3 DNA follows: TGCAGCGCCCTACTCGACAGGGTCGGGGGGGAGCTGTTTTTT. Translated, it gives CSALLDRVGGELFF. V usage is TRBV29-1 and J usage is TRBJ2-2, with 7 bases matching TRBD1. CDR1 is SQVTM and CDR2 is ANQGSEA in the germline V gene. V shed 7 bases, J shed 8 bases, and the junction held 13 bases outside the gene matches. The length of the CDR3 is 14 residues.

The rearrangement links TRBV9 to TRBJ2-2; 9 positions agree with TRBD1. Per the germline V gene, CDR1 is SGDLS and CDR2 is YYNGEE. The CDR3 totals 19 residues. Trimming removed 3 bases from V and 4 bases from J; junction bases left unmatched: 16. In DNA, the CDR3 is TGTGCCAGCAGCGCCGTGATTGGACGGGACAGGGAACGCACCGGGGAGCTGTTTTTT. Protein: CASSAVIGRDRERTGELFF.

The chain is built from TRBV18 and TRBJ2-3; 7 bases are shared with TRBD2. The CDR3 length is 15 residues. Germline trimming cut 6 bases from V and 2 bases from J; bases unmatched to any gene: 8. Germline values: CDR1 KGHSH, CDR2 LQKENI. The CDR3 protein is CASSLSGTITDTQYF. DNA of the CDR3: TGTGCCAGCTCCCTCTCCGGGACTATCACAGATACGCAGTATTTT.